One T cell receptor beta chain is described in this entry. The V and J ends lost 3 bases and 0 bases respectively, with 10 bases between them. Per germline, CDR1 MDHEN and CDR2 SYDVKM. CDR3 length: 15 residues. Only in-frame clones appear in the TCRdb table, and some are missing; sequencing was by immunoSEQ multiplex PCR. The data show about 4,100 clones, about 37% seen once. These data come from a study of T cells in localized non-small cell lung cancer. The clonotype was recovered from a woman aged 35-70 years with stage I lung adenocarcinoma. The starting material was lung tumor tissue, obtained before any cancer treatment. This rearrangement joins TRBV28 to TRBJ2-3, with D perhaps TRBD1 or TRBD2 (5 bases each). The CDR3: CASSFQWGSTDTQYF. DNA of the CDR3: TGTGCCAGCAGTTTTCAATGGGGGAGCACAGATACGCAGTATTTT.